These 24 T cell receptor beta chains originate from one sample sequenced in a study of blood T cells in healthy people across ages. Alongside a J-beta primer mix, a sample-barcoded 5' primer served in a second PCR lasting roughly 6 to 11 cycles. TCRdb called the 5' RACE reads again in MiXCR, with one record for every CDR3 protein. Among 600,000 to 900,000 distinct CDR3 sequences, 25% to 30% were seen once, and the ten largest hold around 2.9%. These data were also reused for a study on T cells of mothers and their children.

Sequenced: blood. The origin of the receptors is a boy aged 5-17 years in good health.

This clonotype was counted between two and nine times. This chain connects TRBV15 to TRBJ2-3; D call uncertain. Germline V lookup: CDR1 LNHNV, CDR2 YYDKDF (reference sequence). The V end was cut by 1 base, the J end by 3 bases, with 17 bases between. The length of the CDR3 is 17 residues. The CDR3 is CATSRVKGADGTDTQYF. The CDR3 DNA is TGTGCCACCAGCAGAGTTAAGGGCGCGGATGGTACAGATACGCAGTATTTT.

This clonotype was detected a few times. The chain has TRBV2 and TRBJ2-3; D unresolved. Germline values: CDR1 SNHLY, CDR2 FYNNEI. V shed 0 bases and J shed 6 bases, with 16 bases lying between them. This CDR3 is built from 16 residues. The CDR3 spells CASSEALRAREDTQYF. For the CDR3, the DNA is TGTGCCAGCAGTGAAGCGCTTAGGGCCCGCGAGGATACGCAGTATTTT.

V gene TRBV29-1 combines with J gene TRBJ2-5; D might be TRBD2 (5 bases). Germline CDR1 is SQVTM and CDR2 is ANQGSEA. The CDR3 contains 13 residues. The V end was cut by 2 bases, the J end by 4 bases, with 11 bases between. The CDR3 reads CSVERRPGETQYF. In DNA, the CDR3 is TGCAGCGTTGAACGGAGGCCTGGAGAGACCCAGTACTTC.

The genes are TRBV6-6 and TRBJ2-5; D is ambiguous. The CDR3 contains 14 residues. Germline CDR1 is MNHNY and CDR2 is SVGAGI (reference sequence). Deletions cut 8 bases from V and 8 bases from J, with 21 bases between. CDR3 protein: CASQPAPVVSTQYF. CDR3 bases: TGTGCCAGCCAACCGGCGCCGGTAGTTAGTACCCAGTACTTC.

The chain combines TRBV28 with TRBJ2-2; 12 bases align to TRBD2. Germline CDR1 MDHEN, CDR2 SYDVKM. V gave up 7 bases and J gave up 2 bases; unmatched junction bases: 14. This CDR3 comprises 19 residues. The CDR3 sequence is CASISGGLAGSPNTGELFF. The CDR3, as DNA: TGTGCCAGCATCTCTGGTGGACTAGCGGGGAGCCCCAACACCGGGGAGCTGTTTTTT.

The chain has TRBV5-6 and TRBJ1-5; D remains ambiguous. Germline CDR1 reads SGHDT; CDR2 reads YYEEEE. The germline V and J ends were trimmed by 4 bases and 7 bases, with 9 bases remaining between them. The CDR3 runs 12 residues. The CDR3 DNA sequence: TGTGCCAGCAGCGGTGCGGAACAGCCCCAGCATTTT. Protein sequence: CASSGAEQPQHF.

This clonotype was counted only a few times. This chain connects TRBV5-1 to TRBJ1-1; D perhaps matches TRBD1 (5 bases). This CDR3 comprises 14 residues. CDR1 is SGHRS, CDR2 YFSETQ, per germline. V was shortened by 0 bases and J by 3 bases, with 9 bases between the two germline ends. The CDR3 reads CASSLAREYTEAFF. CDR3 nucleotide sequence: TGCGCCAGCAGCTTGGCCAGGGAATACACTGAAGCTTTCTTT.

This clonotype was recorded a few times. The chain recombines TRBV9 with TRBJ2-1; the match to TRBD2 covers 8 bases. Losses at the gene ends were 7 bases for V and 6 bases for J; bases not matched to a gene: 0. The CDR3 is 11 amino acids. CDR1 and CDR2 (germline): SGDLS, YYNGEE. The DNA of the CDR3 is TGTGCCAGCCGGGGGGGCAATGAGCAGTTCTTC. Encoded protein: CASRGGNEQFF. The variable domain in full, completed from reference TRBV9 and TRBJ2-1, reads DSGVTQTPKHLITATGQRVTLRCSPRSGDLSVYWYQQSLDQGLQFLIQYYNGEERAKGNILERFSAQQFPDLHSELNLSSLELGDSALYFCASRGGNEQFFGPGTRLTVL.

A few counts support this clonotype. The chain employs TRBV10-3 and TRBJ2-1; D possibly uses TRBD1 or TRBD2 (6 bases each). The CDR3 length is 13 residues. V lost 3 bases, J lost 8 bases, and 11 bases lay in between. Germline values: CDR1 ENHRY, CDR2 SYGVKD. The CDR3: CAISDPGAHEQFF. In nucleotides, the CDR3 is TGTGCCATCAGTGATCCGGGGGCCCATGAGCAGTTCTTC.

This clonotype showed up just a few times. V gene TRBV20-1 combines with J gene TRBJ2-6; a possible D gene is TRBD1 (5 bases). CDR1 DFQATT and CDR2 SNEGSKA come from the germline V gene (reference sequence). The CDR3 is 17 amino acids. The germline V and J ends were trimmed by 0 bases and 0 bases, with 12 bases remaining between them. The CDR3 DNA sequence: TGCAGTGCTAGAGAGGCAGGGATATACTCTGGGGCCAACGTCCTGACTTTC. Translated: CSAREAGIYSGANVLTF.

DNA for the CDR3: TGCAGGCCCCCGGGACAGGGGATGGACGAGCAGTACTTC. Encoded protein: CRPPGQGMDEQYF. V is TRBV29-1 and J is TRBJ2-7, with TRBD1 matching 10 bases. The CDR3 is made up of 13 amino acids. The V gene's germline CDR1 is SQVTM and CDR2 ANQGSEA.

The chain recombines TRBV29-1 with TRBJ2-7, with D perhaps matching TRBD2 (7 bases). V lost 5 bases to trimming and J lost 1 base, with 12 bases between them. Germline V CDR1 and CDR2: SQVTM, ANQGSEA. The CDR3 consists of 13 residues. The chain's CDR3 is CSVTGRGSYEQYF. CDR3 nucleotides: TGCAGCGTTACAGGGAGGGGGTCCTACGAGCAGTACTTC.

The rearrangement joins TRBV12-3 or TRBV12-4 to TRBJ2-5, with D unresolved. The CDR3 consists of 13 residues. Trimming took off 5 bases at V and 0 bases at J, with 7 bases between the two ends. CDR3 nucleotides: TGTGCCAGCAGTCCGGTCCACCAAGAGACCCAGTACTTC. It translates to CASSPVHQETQYF.

The V call is TRBV7-9, the J call TRBJ2-5, with TRBD1 matching 7 bases. The DNA matches TRBJ2-7 better at its end, which makes the J call doubtful. Germline V gives CDR1 SEHNR, CDR2 FQNEAQ (reference sequence). CDR3 length: 14 amino acids. CDR3 sequence reads: CASVVQGDNNEQYF. CDR3 sequence (DNA): TGTGCCAGCGTGGTCCAGGGGGATAACAACGAGCAGTACTTC.

This clonotype came up once. The chain joins TRBV7-9 to TRBJ1-2; no clear D gene. The CDR3 sequence is 13 residues long. Germline V lookup: CDR1 SEHNR, CDR2 FQNEAQ (reference sequence). V dropped 5 bases and J dropped 4 bases, with 11 bases sitting between them. This chain's CDR3 is CASSLNAGYGYTF. DNA of the CDR3: TGTGCCAGCAGCCTAAATGCGGGCTATGGCTACACCTTC.

This clonotype was detected only a few times. The J gene is TRBJ2-2, the V gene TRBV9; 7 bases are shared with TRBD1. J gave up 4 bases and V 0 bases, and 3 bases lay outside the gene matches. CDR1 and CDR2 (germline): SGDLS, YYNGEE. The CDR3 is made up of 15 amino acids. The DNA of the CDR3 is TGTGCCAGCAGCGTAGAGGACAGGCCCACCGGGGAGCTGTTTTTT. Protein: CASSVEDRPTGELFF. Using reference TRBV9 and TRBJ2-2 for the parts outside the CDR3, the full variable domain is DSGVTQTPKHLITATGQRVTLRCSPRSGDLSVYWYQQSLDQGLQFLIQYYNGEERAKGNILERFSAQQFPDLHSELNLSSLELGDSALYFCASSVEDRPTGELFFGEGSRLTVL.

The chain is built from TRBV7-9 and TRBJ2-7; 8 bases line up with TRBD2. CDR3 size: 15 residues. After removal of 5 bases from V and 0 bases from J, the junction contained 6 bases not matched to a gene. Germline lookup yields CDR1 SEHNR and CDR2 FQNEAQ (reference sequence). CDR3 sequence: CASSPGGAASYEQYF. The DNA for the CDR3 is TGTGCCAGCAGCCCCGGGGGGGCGGCCTCCTACGAGCAGTACTTC.

V is TRBV14 and J is TRBJ1-2; D uncertain. CDR1 and CDR2 from the germline V gene are SGHDN and FVKESK. This CDR3 is 15 amino acids long. V was clipped by 4 bases and J by 12 bases, with 24 bases between them. CDR3 loop: CASSPRRGRPGEDTF. The DNA of the CDR3 is TGTGCCAGCAGCCCTAGGCGAGGCAGGCCGGGAGAGGACACCTTC.

This clonotype has just one count. The rearrangement links TRBV2 to TRBJ2-2; 7 bases match TRBD1. Germline trimming cut 3 bases from V and 0 bases from J; bases unmatched to any gene: 1. CDR1 is SNHLY and CDR2 is FYNNEI in the germline V gene. The CDR3 is made up of 15 amino acids. The CDR3 region has the DNA TGTGCCAGCAGTGAGACAGGGCCGAACACCGGGGAGCTGTTTTTT. The encoded protein is CASSETGPNTGELFF. Together with reference TRBV2 and TRBJ2-2, the CDR3 gives the full variable domain: EPEVTQTPSHQVTQMGQEVILRCVPISNHLYFYWYRQILGQKVEFLVSFYNNEISEKSEIFDDQFSVERPDGSNFTLKIRSTKLEDSAMYFCASSETGPNTGELFFGEGSRLTVL.

The chain links TRBV28 to TRBJ2-3; either TRBD1 or TRBD2 may fit D (5 bases each). Between the trimmed V and J ends, which lost 3 bases and 7 bases, there was a span of 17 bases. This CDR3 comprises 15 residues. The V gene's germline CDR1 is MDHEN and CDR2 SYDVKM. DNA of the CDR3: TGTGCCAGCAGTTTTCGGGACGGACATATAAATACGCAGTATTTT. This codes for CASSFRDGHINTQYF.

This chain links TRBV7-9 with TRBJ2-5, with D possibly being TRBD2 (5 bases). The DNA end is a closer match to TRBJ2-1, so the J assignment may be wrong. The germline V gene encodes CDR1 SEHNR and CDR2 FQNEAQ (reference sequence). The CDR3 is 12 residues long. CDR3 DNA: TGTGCCAGCGCCCGGGGAGCCAATGAGCAGTTCTTC. Residues: CASARGANEQFF.

The chain combines TRBV7-2 with TRBJ2-7; possibly TRBD1 or TRBD2 for D (5 bases each). Matching the DNA end better, TRBJ2-1 makes the J call doubtful. The length of the CDR3 is 12 residues. Germline V gene sequence: CDR1 SGHTA, CDR2 FQGNSA. The CDR3 sequence is CASSLGDGEQFF. The CDR3 DNA reads as TGTGCCAGCAGCTTAGGGGACGGGGAGCAGTTCTTC.

The chain carries TRBV7-3 and TRBJ2-1, with D possibly matching TRBD2 (6 bases). This CDR3 spans 15 amino acids. CDR1 and CDR2 from the germline V gene are SGHTA and FQGTGA. Trimming stripped 3 bases from V and 3 bases from J, with 12 bases between. The CDR3 sequence is CASSFKLAFYNEQFF. DNA of the CDR3: TGTGCCAGCAGCTTCAAGCTAGCGTTCTACAATGAGCAGTTCTTC.

The gene calls are TRBV20-1 and TRBJ2-1, with D perhaps TRBD1 (6 bases). The V end lost 1 base, the J end lost 0 bases, and 10 bases lay between the germline ends. The CDR3 totals 15 residues. In germline, CDR1 is DFQATT, CDR2 SNEGSKA (reference sequence). DNA for the CDR3: TGCAGTGCTAGAGGAGGACAGAACTCCTACAATGAGCAGTTCTTC. It specifies CSARGGQNSYNEQFF.